Listed below are T cell receptor beta chains from one sample, sequenced in a study of cytomegalovirus exposure and HLA in healthy donors. The assay was immunoSEQ multiplex PCR, and TCRdb's table has in-frame clones only and misses some. The sample data list about 200,000 clones. The sample consisted of PBMCs. All receptors derive from a man aged 25-45 years in good health and CMV-seronegative. CDR3s include the opening cysteine and the closing phenylalanine or tryptophan. Fields, in order: V gene, D gene, J gene, CDR3 protein, CDR3 DNA. D genes are given only for firm matches.

TRBV30	.	TRBJ2-2	CAWRGATGELFF	TGTGCCTGGAGAGGGGCCACCGGGGAGCTGTTTTTT
TRBV27	TRBD2	TRBJ2-1	CASSLSRIRTSGRVNNEQFF	TGTGCCAGCAGTTTATCGCGTATAAGGACTAGCGGGAGGGTTAACAATGAGCAGTTCTTC
TRBV18	TRBD1	TRBJ2-7	CASSPTTGGAYEQYF	TGTGCCAGCTCGCCAACGACAGGGGGCGCTTACGAGCAGTACTTC
TRBV15	.	TRBJ1-1	CATSSPPGLLNTEAFF	TGTGCCACCAGCAGCCCACCAGGCCTTTTGAACACTGAAGCTTTCTTT
TRBV15	.	TRBJ2-3	CATSRVLHHTQYF	TGTGCCACCTCGCGGGTCCTTCACCATACGCAGTATTTT
TRBV10-3	.	TRBJ1-1	CATTNRDPNTEAFF	TGTGCCACCACTAATCGAGACCCGAACACTGAAGCTTTCTTT
TRBV18	TRBD1	TRBJ2-3	CASSPPGQGTRDTQYF	TGTGCCAGCTCACCACCGGGACAGGGGACCCGAGATACGCAGTATTTT
TRBV18	TRBD1	TRBJ1-1	CASSQNSGGGNTEAFF	TGTGCCAGCTCACAAAACTCAGGGGGCGGTAACACTGAAGCTTTCTTT
TRBV11-3	.	TRBJ2-5	CASSLVAGAGQETQYF	TGTGCCAGCAGCTTAGTTGCGGGGGCCGGTCAAGAGACCCAGTACTTC
TRBV7-2	TRBD1	TRBJ2-1	CASSLEFRQGGNEQFF	TGTGCCAGCAGCTTAGAGTTTCGACAGGGTGGCAATGAGCAGTTCTTC
TRBV7-9	.	TRBJ1-5	CASSSGSDQPQHF	TGTGCCAGCAGCTCGGGGTCGGATCAGCCCCAGCATTTT
TRBV7-8	.	TRBJ1-5	CASSLQQGYQPQHF	TGTGCCAGCAGCTTGCAACAGGGATATCAGCCCCAGCATTTT
TRBV5-6	.	TRBJ1-1	CASTDDKNTEAFF	TGTGCCAGCACCGATGACAAGAACACTGAAGCTTTCTTT
TRBV7-3	TRBD2	TRBJ2-7	CASSILAGVGEQYF	TGTGCCAGCAGCATACTAGCGGGAGTAGGCGAGCAGTACTTC
TRBV10-3	TRBD1	TRBJ1-2	CAISESKGQGCTF	TGTGCCATCAGTGAGTCGAAGGGACAGGGTTGCACCTTC
TRBV5-1	TRBD1	TRBJ2-1	CASSTGQVYNEQFF	TGCGCCAGCAGCACGGGACAGGTTTACAATGAGCAGTTCTTC
TRBV6-1	TRBD1	TRBJ2-7	CASSLIGTGNYEQYF	TGTGCCAGCAGCTTGATCGGGACAGGAAACTACGAGCAGTACTTC
TRBV30	.	TRBJ1-1	CAWERGHRTEAFF	TGTGCCTGGGAAAGGGGACACAGGACTGAAGCTTTCTTT
TRBV18	.	TRBJ2-2	CASSPPSAGELFF	TGTGCCAGCTCACCACCCAGCGCCGGGGAGCTGTTTTTT
TRBV30	TRBD2	TRBJ2-5	CAWSPWTSGTTGETQYF	TGTGCCTGGAGTCCTTGGACTAGCGGGACGACAGGGGAGACCCAGTACTTC
TRBV28	TRBD1	TRBJ2-3	CASSSGQFSTDTQYF	TGTGCCAGCAGTTCGGGACAGTTTAGCACAGATACGCAGTATTTT
TRBV9	.	TRBJ1-1	CASSVASLSTEAFF	TGTGCCAGCAGCGTAGCTTCTTTGAGCACTGAAGCTTTCTTT
TRBV30	.	TRBJ2-7	CAWRGGGYEQYF	TGTGCCTGGAGGGGTGGGGGCTACGAGCAGTACTTC
TRBV23-1	TRBD2	TRBJ2-7	CASTPPWGGYSYEQYF	TGCGCCAGCACCCCTCCCTGGGGGGGATACTCCTACGAGCAGTACTTC
TRBV28	TRBD2	TRBJ2-1	CASTWASGRYNEQFF	TGTGCCAGCACCTGGGCTAGCGGGAGGTACAATGAGCAGTTCTTC
TRBV5-1	.	TRBJ2-1	CASSLVHNNEQFF	TGCGCCAGCAGCTTGGTACACAACAATGAGCAGTTCTTC
TRBV13	.	TRBJ1-2	CASSLGRGRGGYGYTF	TGTGCCAGCAGCTTAGGCCGGGGACGGGGGGGGTATGGCTACACCTTC
TRBV19	TRBD1	TRBJ1-5	CASRSPGQGATSVTYSNQPQHF	TGTGCCAGTAGGAGCCCGGGACAGGGGGCCACCTCAGTCACGTATAGCAATCAGCCCCAGCATTTT
TRBV5-1	.	TRBJ1-1	CASSFGEGEAFF	TGCGCCAGCAGCTTCGGGGAAGGTGAAGCTTTCTTT
TRBV6-6	TRBD2	TRBJ2-5	CASSPSGGAFRETQYF	TGTGCCAGCAGTCCTAGCGGGGGGGCCTTCCGGGAGACCCAGTACTTC
TRBV28	TRBD2	TRBJ2-5	CASSQRDFETQYF	TGTGCCAGCAGTCAGCGGGATTTTGAGACCCAGTACTTC
TRBV19	.	TRBJ2-3	CASSISGRTDTQYF	TGTGCCAGTAGTATTTCTGGCCGCACAGATACGCAGTATTTT
TRBV19	.	TRBJ1-1	CASSPHTEAFF	TGTGCCAGTAGTCCTCACACTGAAGCTTTCTTT
TRBV10-2	.	TRBJ2-4	CASSEGLAKNIQYF	TGCGCCAGCAGTGAGGGCCTAGCCAAAAACATTCAGTACTTC
TRBV11-3	TRBD1	TRBJ1-1	CASSQMGQGPTEAFF	TGTGCCAGCAGCCAGATGGGACAGGGACCCACTGAAGCTTTCTTT
TRBV5-1	.	TRBJ1-4	CASSLIDRPATNEKLFF	TGCGCCAGCAGCTTGATCGACAGACCAGCAACTAATGAAAAACTGTTTTTT
TRBV6-5	.	TRBJ1-6	CASSKRIGGSPLHF	TGTGCCAGCAGTAAAAGGATAGGGGGTTCACCCCTCCACTTT
TRBV9	TRBD1	TRBJ1-1	CASSARDRGSSEAFF	TGTGCCAGCAGCGCCCGGGACAGGGGGTCCTCTGAAGCTTTCTTT
TRBV7-3	.	TRBJ2-3	CASSLMLSNTDTQYF	TGTGCCAGCAGCTTAATGTTAAGCAACACAGATACGCAGTATTTT
TRBV7-3	TRBD2	TRBJ2-1	CASSAYSGRGYNEQFF	TGTGCCAGCAGCGCCTATAGCGGGAGGGGATACAATGAGCAGTTCTTC
TRBV5-6	TRBD2	TRBJ2-1	CASSLTGLAGRGNNEQFF	TGTGCCAGCAGCTTAACAGGACTAGCGGGGCGGGGGAACAATGAGCAGTTCTTC
TRBV28	TRBD2	TRBJ2-7	CASPPGTEGLAGVYEQYF	TGTGCCAGCCCCCCCGGGACAGAGGGACTAGCGGGAGTCTACGAGCAGTACTTC
TRBV11-2	TRBD2	TRBJ2-7	CASSSYRTSGAAYEQYF	TGTGCCAGCAGCTCCTATAGGACTAGCGGGGCCGCCTACGAGCAGTACTTC
TRBV5-4	TRBD1	TRBJ1-5	CASSPGRGIDQPQHF	TGCGCCAGCAGCCCCGGCAGGGGGATCGATCAGCCCCAGCATTTT
TRBV7-9	.	TRBJ1-3	CASSLYMISGNTIYF	TGTGCCAGCAGCCTTTACATGATCTCTGGAAACACCATATATTTT
TRBV28	.	TRBJ2-1	CASTIRQRFEQFF	TGTGCCAGCACCATTCGACAGCGTTTTGAGCAGTTCTTC
TRBV9	TRBD1	TRBJ1-2	CASSAVKTGGASGYTF	TGTGCCAGCAGCGCGGTAAAGACAGGGGGCGCGTCTGGCTACACCTTC
TRBV9	.	TRBJ1-2	CASSVGGIPNYGYTF	TGTGCCAGCAGCGTAGGAGGGATACCTAACTATGGCTACACCTTC